This TCR beta chain was identified during a study of blood T cell repertoires in COVID-19. Some clones are missing from TCRdb's copy, which holds only in-frame ones; the method was immunoSEQ multiplex PCR. The sample comprises about 48,000 clones, roughly 82% of which are singletons, and 7.3% rests with the top ten. The CDR3 is made up of 19 amino acids. V gave up 6 bases and J gave up 0 bases; unmatched junction bases: 8. The germline V gene encodes CDR1 MRHNA and CDR2 SNTAGT. This receptor was taken from a man aged 35 to 55 with acute or convalescent COVID-19. Material for sequencing was peripheral blood. The chain employs TRBV6-4 and TRBJ2-6; TRBD2 agrees at 13 bases. CDR3 nucleotides: TGTGCCAGCAGCCCTGTGGGACTAGCGGGAAGCTCTGGGGCCAACGTCCTGACTTTC. Translation: CASSPVGLAGSSGANVLTF.